The 29 T cell receptor beta chains below were found in one sample sequenced in a study of CD8 T cells in Susac syndrome. An input of roughly 0.5 to 1 ug of RNA was subjected to reverse transcription using random hexamers. TCRdb fed the immunoSEQ multiplex PCR reads into MiXCR, producing one record per CDR3 protein. The data contain 95,000 to 150,000 distinct CDR3 sequences, around 94% of them singletons. Sample: CD8+ T cells from PBMCs. The source of these receptors is a human donor with Susac syndrome.

As to this clonotype: One end of the junction is discordant with germline, which a read error may explain. This sequence joins TRBV29-1 and TRBJ2-1, with 8 bases matching TRBD1. There are 12 residues in the CDR3. Germline V gene lookup returns CDR1 SQVTM and CDR2 ANQGSEA. The DNA of the CDR3 is TGCAGCGTCGATCCGTGGACAGGGCGTTTACTCTTC. Translation gives CSVDPWTGRLLF.

The chain employs TRBV4-1 and TRBJ1-1; possibly TRBD1 for D (5 bases). In germline, CDR1 is MGHRA, CDR2 YSYEKL. CDR3 length: 14 residues. Deletions cut 5 bases from V and 5 bases from J, with 15 bases between. CDR3 DNA: TGCGCCAGCAGCACAATCAATCGGGGGACTGAAGCTTTCTTT. The encoded protein is CASSTINRGTEAFF.

The V call is TRBV2, the J call TRBJ2-7, with D uncertain. The CDR3 length is 13 residues. V lost 1 base and J 3 bases, leaving 7 bases between the germline ends. Germline-derived CDR1 and CDR2 are SNHLY and FYNNEI. CDR3 in amino acids: CASSEDLGYEQYF. CDR3 nucleotide sequence: TGTGCCAGCAGTGAAGATCTGGGCTACGAGCAGTACTTC. The variable domain in full, with the rest retrieved from reference TRBV2 and TRBJ2-7, is EPEVTQTPSHQVTQMGQEVILRCVPISNHLYFYWYRQILGQKVEFLVSFYNNEISEKSEIFDDQFSVERPDGSNFTLKIRSTKLEDSAMYFCASSEDLGYEQYFGPGTRLTVT.

The chain combines TRBV4-3 with TRBJ2-2, with D uncertain. V was clipped by 0 bases and J by 6 bases, with 8 bases between them. The CDR3 totals 14 residues. Per the germline V gene, CDR1 is LGHNA and CDR2 is YSLEER. The CDR3 nucleotides are TGCGCCAGCAGCCAAGAAATAGCCGCCGGGGAGCTGTTTTTT. As protein: CASSQEIAAGELFF.

V and J are TRBV27 and TRBJ2-7; D is perhaps TRBD1 or TRBD2 (6 bases each). The CDR3 totals 14 residues. V lost 2 bases and J lost 5, with 13 bases in between. In germline, CDR1 is MNHEY, CDR2 SMNVEV (reference sequence). CDR3 residues: CASSLGGGIDEQYF. The CDR3 bases are TGTGCCAGCAGTTTAGGAGGGGGGATCGACGAGCAGTACTTC.

This chain joins TRBV18 and TRBJ2-7; a weak D match, TRBD1 (6 bases). Trimming pared 3 bases from V and 0 bases from J, leaving 15 bases between. This CDR3 is 16 amino acids long. From germline, CDR1 is KGHSH and CDR2 LQKENI. The CDR3 loop is CASSPLRTEASYEQYF. In DNA form, the CDR3 reads TGTGCCAGCTCACCGCTCAGGACAGAAGCCTCCTACGAGCAGTACTTC.

The rearrangement uses TRBV12-5 and TRBJ2-3; D is ambiguous. Per germline, CDR1 LGHNT and CDR2 FRNRAP. The CDR3 contains 8 residues. The V end lost 5 bases, the J end lost 12 bases, and 3 bases lay between the germline ends. CDR3 amino acids: CASGHQYF. CDR3 DNA: TGTGCTAGTGGTCACCAGTATTTT.

This chain links TRBV29-1 with TRBJ2-2; no reliable D call. Trimming shortened V by 6 bases and J by 5 bases, and 7 bases separated the two germline ends. Germline V gene data show CDR1 as SQVTM and CDR2 as ANQGSEA. The CDR3 sequence is 11 residues long. CDR3 DNA: TGCAGCGTCGACGGGACCGGGGAGCTGTTTTTT. Translated, it gives CSVDGTGELFF.

CDR3 sequence: CASSFGGLNEQYF. The CDR3 DNA reads TGTGCCAGCAGCTTCGGGGGGCTCAACGAGCAGTACTTC. J is TRBJ2-7 and V is TRBV5-6, with a weak D call TRBD2 (7 bases). V was trimmed by 2 bases and J by 5 bases, leaving 11 bases between them. This CDR3 region has 13 residues. Germline V gives CDR1 SGHDT, CDR2 YYEEEE.

The chain uses TRBV7-6 and TRBJ2-5; the D call may be TRBD1 or TRBD2 (5 bases each). This CDR3 region has 14 residues. Germline V gene lookup returns CDR1 SGHVS and CDR2 FNYEAQ. Between the trimmed V and J ends, which lost 3 bases and 4 bases, there was a span of 12 bases. The CDR3 protein is CASSLGPSVETQYF. As DNA, the CDR3 is TGTGCCAGCAGCTTGGGACCGAGTGTAGAGACCCAGTACTTC.

V usage is TRBV30 and J usage is TRBJ1-1, with TRBD1 as a possible D gene (5 bases). The CDR3 loop spans 13 amino acids. V was shortened by 0 bases and J by 8 bases, with 13 bases between the two germline ends. Germline CDR1 and CDR2: GTSNPN and SVGIG (reference sequence). Here the CDR3 reads CAWSVGPGVEAFF. For the CDR3, the DNA is TGTGCCTGGAGTGTGGGACCGGGGGTAGAAGCTTTCTTT.

The chain carries TRBV20-1 and TRBJ2-7; 10 positions agree with TRBD2. CDR3 length: 16 residues. Germline V gene sequence: CDR1 DFQATT, CDR2 SNEGSKA (reference sequence). J lost 4 bases, V lost 0 bases, and 9 bases had no gene match. The CDR3 sequence: CSARDMASGGRYEQYF. The CDR3 nucleotides are TGCAGTGCTAGAGATATGGCTAGCGGGGGTCGGTACGAGCAGTACTTC.

This rearrangement joins TRBV14 to TRBJ2-3; unclear D gene. CDR1 SGHDN and CDR2 FVKESK come from the germline V gene. This CDR3 contains 14 residues. The V end was cut by 4 bases, the J end by 1 base, with 9 bases between. The CDR3 nucleotides read TGTGCCAGCAGCCCCGCAAGCGGCACAGATACGCAGTATTTT. Protein sequence: CASSPASGTDTQYF.

V is TRBV6-1 and J is TRBJ2-3, with TRBD2 identical over 11 bases. Germline lookup yields CDR1 MNHNS and CDR2 SASEGT. With 6 bases clipped from V and 5 bases from J, the junction kept 10 bases outside the gene matches. The CDR3 runs 16 residues. Written as DNA, the CDR3 is TGTGCCAGCAGCCTAGGTAGCGGGGGGGCGGGAGATACGCAGTATTTT. It is translated as CASSLGSGGAGDTQYF.

The rearrangement joins TRBV2 to TRBJ1-6; D is ambiguous. CDR3 length: 16 residues. The germline V and J ends were trimmed by 4 bases and 0 bases, with 10 bases remaining between them. Per the germline V gene, CDR1 is SNHLY and CDR2 is FYNNEI. CDR3 amino acids: CASSGRSTSYNSPLHF. The CDR3 DNA sequence: TGTGCCAGCAGTGGCAGATCTACCTCCTATAATTCACCCCTCCACTTT.

The chain is built from TRBV4-1 and TRBJ1-2; TRBD1 is a possible D gene (6 bases). This CDR3 is built from 14 residues. The germline V and J ends were trimmed by 3 bases and 6 bases, with 14 bases remaining between them. Germline-derived CDR1 and CDR2 are MGHRA and YSYEKL. Here the CDR3 reads CASSQDSYSDGYTF. The CDR3, as DNA: TGCGCCAGCAGCCAGGACAGCTATTCGGATGGCTACACCTTC.

In DNA, the CDR3 is TGTGCCAGCAGTTCTCGGGCCCCCTATGAGCAGTTCTTC. Its translation is CASSSRAPYEQFF. The J gene is TRBJ2-1, the V gene TRBV25-1; D call uncertain. There are 13 residues in the CDR3. Trimming removed 5 bases from V and 8 bases from J, with 13 bases in between. Germline V lookup: CDR1 MGHDK, CDR2 SYGVNS.

The rearrangement joins TRBV29-1 to TRBJ2-7, with TRBD2 as a possible D gene (6 bases). The V gene's germline CDR1 is SQVTM and CDR2 ANQGSEA. V lost 0 bases, J lost 3 bases, and 15 bases lay in between. There are 15 residues in the CDR3. This chain's CDR3 is CSVEDAASADYEQYF. CDR3 DNA: TGCAGCGTTGAAGATGCGGCTAGCGCCGACTACGAGCAGTACTTC.

The CDR3 sequence: CASSIGSYNEQFF. The CDR3 coding sequence is TGTGCCAGCAGTATAGGCTCCTACAATGAGCAGTTCTTC. This chain links TRBV7-6 with TRBJ2-1; D is uncertain. CDR1 and CDR2 from the germline V gene are SGHVS and FNYEAQ. The CDR3 loop spans 13 amino acids. The V end was cut by 6 bases, the J end by 0 bases, with 6 bases between. The full variable domain, with the rest looked up from reference TRBV7-6 and TRBJ2-1, is GAGVSQSPRYKVTKRGQDVALRCDPISGHVSLYWYRQALGQGPEFLTYFNYEAQQDKSGLPNDRFSAERPEGSISTLTIQRTEQRDSAMYRCASSIGSYNEQFFGPGTRLTVL.

This chain links TRBV9 with TRBJ1-6; D call uncertain. This CDR3 comprises 13 residues. The ends were cut back, 2 bases at V and 13 bases at J, with 13 bases in the middle. Germline lookup yields CDR1 SGDLS and CDR2 YYNGEE. The CDR3 DNA reads TGTGCCAGCAGCGTCGGGGATGGATCGCCCCTCCACTTT. It codes for CASSVGDGSPLHF.

CDR3 region: CASSRTVSYNEQFF. In DNA, the CDR3 is TGTGCCAGCAGCCGGACTGTCTCCTACAATGAGCAGTTCTTC. The gene calls are TRBV5-4 and TRBJ2-1; the D gene is possibly TRBD2 (5 bases). V was trimmed by 4 bases and J by 0 bases, leaving 8 bases between them. CDR1 is SGHNT and CDR2 is YYREEE in the germline V gene (reference sequence). This CDR3 spans 14 amino acids.

The chain couples TRBV7-9 to TRBJ2-5, with D unclear. The germline V and J ends were trimmed by 1 base and 2 bases, with 11 bases remaining between them. This CDR3 has 15 amino acids. Germline assignment: CDR1 SEHNR and CDR2 FQNEAQ (reference sequence). The CDR3: CASSLGVTLQETQYF. Here the CDR3 DNA reads TGTGCCAGCAGCTTAGGGGTGACCTTGCAAGAGACCCAGTACTTC. The complete variable domain, with remaining parts taken from reference TRBV7-9 and TRBJ2-5, reads DTGVSQNPRHKITKRGQNVTFRCDPISEHNRLYWYRQTLGQGPEFLTYFQNEAQLEKSRLLSDRFSAERPKGSFSTLEIQRTEQGDSAMYLCASSLGVTLQETQYFGPGTRLLVL.

This chain links TRBV29-1 with TRBJ2-7; perhaps TRBD1 as D (6 bases). Looked up from germline, CDR1 is SQVTM and CDR2 is ANQGSEA. V was pared by 6 bases and J by 3 bases, with 12 bases between. CDR3 length: 12 residues. CDR3 in amino acids: CSVGRQDYEQYF. CDR3 DNA: TGCAGCGTGGGGAGACAGGACTACGAGCAGTACTTC.

The J gene is TRBJ2-4, the V gene TRBV29-1, with D unclear. Deletions cut 0 bases from V and 3 bases from J, with 9 bases between. Germline V CDR1 and CDR2: SQVTM, ANQGSEA. The CDR3 runs to 14 residues. The CDR3 loop is CSVEEPTNKNIQYF. CDR3 bases: TGCAGCGTTGAAGAACCCACTAACAAAAACATTCAGTACTTC.

The rearrangement links TRBV5-4 to TRBJ2-3; possible D gene TRBD2, 6 bases. The V gene's germline CDR1 is SGHNT and CDR2 YYREEE (reference sequence). The CDR3 consists of 14 residues. V lost 3 bases and J 2 bases, leaving 10 bases between the germline ends. Here the CDR3 reads CASSSTRNTDTQYF. Here the CDR3 DNA reads TGTGCCAGCAGCTCGACTAGAAACACAGATACGCAGTATTTT.

V and J are TRBV5-4 and TRBJ1-6, with a tentative D call TRBD1 (6 bases). CDR1 SGHNT and CDR2 YYREEE come from the germline V gene (reference sequence). The CDR3 is made up of 15 amino acids. V lost 4 bases, J lost 10 bases, and 18 bases lay in between. The CDR3, as DNA: TGTGCCAGCAGCGAAAAACAGGGTTGGGTCTCACCCCTCCACTTT. Protein sequence: CASSEKQGWVSPLHF.

The CDR3 DNA reads TGTGCCAGCAGCGTAAAGGGAAGCCGGGGCTACAATGAGCAGTTCTTC. It encodes CASSVKGSRGYNEQFF. This chain connects TRBV9 to TRBJ2-1; D is possibly TRBD2 (5 bases). V lost 1 base, J lost 3 bases, and 14 bases lay in between. Germline CDR1 reads SGDLS; CDR2 reads YYNGEE. The length of the CDR3 is 16 residues.

The V gene is TRBV20-1, the J gene TRBJ2-7; D call uncertain. The CDR3 sequence is 11 residues long. CDR1 is DFQATT, CDR2 SNEGSKA, per germline (reference sequence). Trimming cost V 0 bases and J 7 bases, with 7 bases left between them. CDR3 DNA: TGCAGTGCTAGAGAACTGAGGGAGCAGTACTTC. Encoded protein: CSARELREQYF.

This clonotype has a single count. V usage is TRBV7-9 and J usage is TRBJ2-1; D is undetermined. This CDR3 is 17 amino acids long. Germline V gene sequence: CDR1 SEHNR, CDR2 FQNEAQ (reference sequence). V shed 0 bases and J shed 4 bases, with 16 bases lying between them. Written as DNA, the CDR3 is TGTGCCAGCAGCTTAGCGCAAGGGCTCGTTTTATACAATGAGCAGTTCTTC. Translated: CASSLAQGLVLYNEQFF.